The rows below give T cell receptor beta chains drawn from one sample of a study of T cells after yellow fever vaccination. Using its own MiXCR run on the 5' RACE reads, TCRdb lists one record per CDR3 protein. The sample has approximately 85,000 distinct CDR3 sequences, 13% seen once. The source was CD8+ T cells not binding an NS4B(214-222) dextramer, sorted from PBMCs, collected roughly 20 days after the first yellow fever vaccination. All receptors come from a man younger than 30 who received the YFV17D yellow fever vaccine. CDR3s include the opening cysteine and the closing phenylalanine or tryptophan. The D gene is left open where the match is weak. Size tells how often a clone was seen (once, few, many) or the class of an expanded clone, and some rows leave it out.

j_call d_call clone_size v_call cdr3_aa cdr3_nt
TRBJ2-1 - - TRBV7-9 CASSPRNYNEQFF TGTGCCAGCAGCCCAAGGAACTACAATGAGCAGTTCTTC
TRBJ2-3 TRBD2 - TRBV11-2 CASSLGGAGTSGGADTQYF TGTGCCAGCAGCTTAGGGGGGGCAGGGACTAGCGGGGGCGCAGATACGCAGTATTTT
TRBJ2-7 - - TRBV5-5 CASRTEPYEQYF TGTGCCAGCAGAACAGAGCCCTACGAGCAGTACTTC
TRBJ2-7 - many TRBV20-1 CSARGVRESYEQYF TGCAGTGCTAGAGGGGTAAGGGAGAGCTACGAGCAGTACTTC
TRBJ2-3 TRBD2 medium-sized TRBV6-4 CASSEGSGGTDTQYF TGTGCCAGCAGTGAGGGTAGCGGGGGCACAGATACGCAGTATTTT
TRBJ2-1 TRBD2 - TRBV6-2/TRBV6-3 CASSKRGGPYNEQFF TGTGCCAGCTCCAAGCGGGGGGGCCCCTACAATGAGCAGTTCTTC
TRBJ2-1 - few TRBV5-1 CASSLPGNEQFF TGCGCCAGCAGCTTACCAGGGAATGAGCAGTTCTTC
TRBJ1-5 - - TRBV7-8 CASSFVGSNQPQHF TGTGCCAGCAGCTTCGTGGGTAGCAATCAGCCCCAGCATTTT
TRBJ1-5 - - TRBV5-1 CASSPGPGWDQPQHF TGCGCCAGCAGCCCGGGACCGGGATGGGATCAGCCCCAGCATTTT
TRBJ1-2 - few TRBV7-2 CASSLLSGQKGVEDGYTF TGTGCCAGCAGCTTACTATCTGGACAGAAGGGGGTCGAGGACGGCTACACCTTC
TRBJ2-2 - few TRBV6-1 CASSIVLGDTGELFF TGTGCCAGCAGTATAGTACTAGGTGACACCGGGGAGCTGTTTTTT
TRBJ2-2 - - TRBV27 CASSFQGRATGELFF TGTGCCAGCAGTTTCCAGGGGAGGGCCACCGGGGAGCTGTTTTTT
TRBJ2-6 - - TRBV7-9 CASSLERYSGANVLTF TGTGCCAGCAGCTTAGAACGGTACTCTGGGGCCAACGTCCTGACTTTC
TRBJ2-7 - - TRBV6-5 CASSYSVGYEQYF TGTGCCAGCAGTTACTCTGTAGGGTACGAGCAGTACTTC
TRBJ1-1 TRBD1 - TRBV29-1 CSARDRGRTEAFF TGCAGCGCTCGGGACAGGGGGCGCACTGAAGCTTTCTTT
TRBJ2-5 TRBD2 - TRBV4-1 CASSIAPLAGRQETQYF TGCGCCAGCAGCATAGCACCACTAGCGGGTCGCCAAGAGACCCAGTACTTC
TRBJ2-7 TRBD1 few TRBV11-1 CASSSLRTGTYEQYF TGTGCCAGCAGCTCACTTCGGACAGGGACCTACGAGCAGTACTTC
TRBJ2-2 - - TRBV5-1 CASSPGMISGELFF TGCGCCAGCAGCCCAGGGATGATCTCCGGGGAGCTGTTTTTT
TRBJ2-1 - few TRBV24-1 CATSGGTPLFYNEQFF TGTGCCACCAGTGGTGGGACCCCCCTTTTTTACAATGAGCAGTTCTTC
TRBJ2-2 - few TRBV5-1 CASSFSGTATGELFF TGCGCCAGCAGCTTCTCCGGGACCGCCACCGGGGAGCTGTTTTTT
TRBJ2-5 - - TRBV4-1 CASSQVFESGETQYF TGCGCCAGCAGCCAAGTCTTTGAGTCCGGAGAGACCCAGTACTTC
TRBJ2-5 - few TRBV9 CASSVYGTHGETQYF TGTGCCAGCAGCGTCTACGGGACCCACGGGGAGACCCAGTACTTC
TRBJ2-7 - few TRBV29-1 CSVGGSVLSYEQYF TGCAGCGTGGGTGGGTCTGTTCTCTCCTACGAGCAGTACTTC
TRBJ2-7 - - TRBV4-3 CASSQIVRGYEQYF TGCGCCAGCAGCCAAATCGTCAGGGGCTACGAGCAGTACTTC
TRBJ1-2 - - TRBV6-5 CASSYTGYGYTF TGTGCCAGCAGTTACACTGGCTATGGCTACACCTTC
TRBJ2-7 TRBD2 - TRBV20-1 CSARDQSGALSYEQYF TGCAGTGCTAGAGATCAAAGCGGGGCACTCTCCTACGAGCAGTACTTC
TRBJ2-3 TRBD2 few TRBV20-1 CSARDPSGGRLSTDTQYF TGCAGTGCTAGAGATCCCAGCGGGGGCCGACTTAGCACAGATACGCAGTATTTT
TRBJ2-1 - - TRBV15 CATSSFTGTGGDEQFF TGTGCCACCAGCAGCTTTACCGGGACGGGGGGCGATGAGCAGTTCTTC
TRBJ1-5 - few TRBV18 CASSPGEGSNQPQHF TGTGCCAGCTCACCAGGGGAAGGGAGCAATCAGCCCCAGCATTTT
TRBJ2-2 - - TRBV29-1 CSAGGTGELFF TGCAGCGCTGGGGGAACCGGGGAGCTGTTTTTT
TRBJ2-5 TRBD1 - TRBV5-1 CASSGDSEETQYF TGCGCCAGCAGCGGGGACAGTGAAGAGACCCAGTACTTC
TRBJ1-1 - - TRBV19 CASSIFGRGKGAFF TGTGCCAGTAGTATATTCGGGCGGGGAAAGGGAGCTTTCTTT
TRBJ2-1 - many TRBV4-2 CASSREEVSYNEQFF TGTGCCAGCAGTCGTGAGGAGGTCTCCTACAATGAGCAGTTCTTC
TRBJ1-1 - few TRBV13 CASSPPYRDPNTEAFF TGTGCCAGCAGCCCACCATACAGGGATCCGAACACTGAAGCTTTCTTT
TRBJ2-5 - - TRBV28 CASSSGYKETQYF TGTGCCAGCAGTTCAGGGTACAAGGAGACCCAGTACTTC
TRBJ2-1 TRBD2 many TRBV12-3/TRBV12-4 CASRRTSGYNEQFF TGTGCCAGCAGGCGGACTAGCGGGTACAATGAGCAGTTCTTC
TRBJ1-6 TRBD1 - TRBV4-1 CASSSRQGTSPLHF TGCGCCAGCAGCTCCAGACAGGGGACCTCACCCCTCCACTTT
TRBJ2-5 TRBD1 many TRBV28 CASSLYPATGAKTQYF TGTGCCAGCAGTTTATACCCCGCGACAGGGGCCAAGACCCAGTACTTC
TRBJ2-1 - - TRBV12-3/TRBV12-4 CASSLGLGNEQFF TGTGCCAGCAGTTTAGGACTAGGGAATGAGCAGTTCTTC
TRBJ2-5 - few TRBV7-2 CASSSPPDRIQETQYF TGTGCCAGCAGCTCTCCCCCAGACAGGATCCAAGAGACCCAGTACTTC
TRBJ2-3 - - TRBV6-2/TRBV6-3 CAHSPYDGSTDTQYF TGTGCCCACTCACCCTATGATGGAAGCACAGATACGCAGTATTTT
TRBJ2-7 - few TRBV4-1 CASSQDPSSSYEQYF TGCGCCAGCAGCCAAGATCCCTCCAGCTCCTACGAGCAGTACTTC
TRBJ2-1 TRBD2 few TRBV12-3/TRBV12-4 CASSLTSGVDEQFF TGTGCCAGCAGTTTGACTAGCGGGGTCGATGAGCAGTTCTTC
TRBJ1-6 TRBD1 few TRBV4-2 CASSQAQGAYNSPLHF TGTGCCAGCAGCCAAGCTCAGGGGGCCTATAATTCACCCCTCCACTTT
TRBJ2-7 - - TRBV4-3 CASSQEGRGASVYEQYF TGCGCCAGCAGCCAAGAGGGGCGGGGCGCTTCGGTATACGAGCAGTACTTC
TRBJ2-2 TRBD1 few TRBV7-6 CASSLYPGQGNTGELFF TGTGCCAGCAGCTTATACCCGGGACAGGGTAACACCGGGGAGCTGTTTTTT
TRBJ2-2 - few TRBV5-6 CASSFFVRGTGELFF TGTGCCAGCAGCTTTTTTGTCAGAGGTACCGGGGAGCTGTTTTTT
TRBJ1-1 - once TRBV30 CAWSGVRNTEAFF TGTGCCTGGAGTGGGGTCCGGAACACTGAAGCTTTCTTT